Only a few counts were recorded for the clone carrying this T cell receptor (beta chain). What it recognizes is unknown. This entry comes from a study of blood T cells in healthy people across ages. The study, taken as a whole, reports: Any changes in expanded clonotypes were possibly confounded, as donor CMV status remained unknown.

The CDR3 loop spans 15 amino acids. The germline V gene encodes CDR1 SGHDT and CDR2 YYEEEE. Trimming removed 4 bases at V and 3 bases at J, with 16 bases between. A second about 7 to 11 cycle PCR used barcoded and J-beta primers. Each CDR3 protein gets one entry after TCRdb re-called the 5' RACE reads with MiXCR. The sample holds around 2 million distinct CDR3 sequences; approximately 39% are singletons and the top ten take about 23%. The V and J genes are TRBV5-6 and TRBJ1-2, with D maybe TRBD1 (5 bases). This clonotype was sampled from a human donor in good health. The sequenced sample was blood. In DNA form, the CDR3 reads TGTGCCAGCAGCCCGGGACCAACCTATTACTATGGCTACACCTTC. Translating it yields CASSPGPTYYYGYTF.